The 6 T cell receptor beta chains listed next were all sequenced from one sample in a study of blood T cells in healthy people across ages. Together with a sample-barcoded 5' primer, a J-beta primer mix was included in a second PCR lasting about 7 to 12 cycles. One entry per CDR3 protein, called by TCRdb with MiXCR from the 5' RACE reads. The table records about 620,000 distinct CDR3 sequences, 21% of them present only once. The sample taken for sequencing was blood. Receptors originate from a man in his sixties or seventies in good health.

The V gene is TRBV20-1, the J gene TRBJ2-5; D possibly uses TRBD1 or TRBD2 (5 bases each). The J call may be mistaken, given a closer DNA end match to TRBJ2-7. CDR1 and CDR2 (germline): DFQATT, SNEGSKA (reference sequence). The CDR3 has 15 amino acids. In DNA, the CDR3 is TGCAGTGCTAGAGATGGAAAGGGGAGTGCCTACGAGCAGTACTTC. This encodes CSARDGKGSAYEQYF.

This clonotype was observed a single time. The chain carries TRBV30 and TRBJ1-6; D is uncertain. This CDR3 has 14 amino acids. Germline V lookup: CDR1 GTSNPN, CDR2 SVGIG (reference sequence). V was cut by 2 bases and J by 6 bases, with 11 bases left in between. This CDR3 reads CAWSPGGINSPLHF. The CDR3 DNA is TGTGCCTGGAGTCCGGGAGGGATTAATTCACCCCTCCACTTT.

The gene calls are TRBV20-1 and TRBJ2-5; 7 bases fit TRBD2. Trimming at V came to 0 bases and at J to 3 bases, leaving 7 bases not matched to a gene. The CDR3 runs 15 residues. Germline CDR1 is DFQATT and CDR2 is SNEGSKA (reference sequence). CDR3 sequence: CSARDPSGSKETQYF. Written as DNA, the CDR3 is TGCAGTGCTAGAGACCCTAGCGGATCCAAAGAGACCCAGTACTTC.

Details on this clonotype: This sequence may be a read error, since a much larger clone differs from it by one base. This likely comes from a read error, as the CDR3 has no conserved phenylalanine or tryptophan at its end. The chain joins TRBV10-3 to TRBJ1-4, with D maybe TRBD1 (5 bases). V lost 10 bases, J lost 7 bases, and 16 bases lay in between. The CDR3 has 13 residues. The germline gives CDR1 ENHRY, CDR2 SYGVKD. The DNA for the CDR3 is TGTGCCACTAGACAGTCACCGAGTGAAAAACTGTTTTCT. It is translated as CATRQSPSEKLFS.

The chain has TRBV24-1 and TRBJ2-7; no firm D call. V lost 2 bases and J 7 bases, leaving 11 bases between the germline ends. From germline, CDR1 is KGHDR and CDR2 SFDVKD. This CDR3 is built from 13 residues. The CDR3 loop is CATSDSRTGEQYF. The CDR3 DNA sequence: TGTGCCACCAGTGATTCGCGGACCGGGGAGCAGTACTTC.

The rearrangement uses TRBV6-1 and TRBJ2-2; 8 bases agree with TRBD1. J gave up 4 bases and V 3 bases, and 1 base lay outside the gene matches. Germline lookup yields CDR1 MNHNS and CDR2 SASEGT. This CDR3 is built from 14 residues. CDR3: CASSETGATGELFF. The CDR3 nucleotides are TGTGCCAGCAGTGAGACAGGGGCCACCGGGGAGCTGTTTTTT.